This T cell receptor beta chain was documented in a study of blood T cell repertoires in COVID-19. In the study overall: Acute-phase and convalescent COVID-19 samples originated in the United States, Italy and Spain. Sources were T cells, B-cell-depleted T cells, or PBMCs; the material itself was cDNA or gDNA.

Original handling: How many nucleated cells were present was estimated from reference gene primer amplification. Assay: immunoSEQ multiplex PCR; the TCRdb copy retains only in-frame clones and omits some. V and J calls plus clone size are reproduced from that table; the DNA served to infer D and trimming. This sample has about 53,000 clones, with almost 85% found just once. The CDR3 extends over 15 amino acids. The V end lost 4 bases, the J end lost 0 bases, and 7 bases lay between the germline ends. Germline V gives CDR1 MNHEY, CDR2 SVGAGI. The chain joins TRBV6-5 to TRBJ2-6; no clear D. Sequenced material: peripheral blood. The sequence came from a human donor in a cohort sampled during active COVID-19. CDR3 in DNA: TGTGCCAGCAGTTCCAGGTCCTCTGGGGCCAACGTCCTGACTTTC. It specifies CASSSRSSGANVLTF.